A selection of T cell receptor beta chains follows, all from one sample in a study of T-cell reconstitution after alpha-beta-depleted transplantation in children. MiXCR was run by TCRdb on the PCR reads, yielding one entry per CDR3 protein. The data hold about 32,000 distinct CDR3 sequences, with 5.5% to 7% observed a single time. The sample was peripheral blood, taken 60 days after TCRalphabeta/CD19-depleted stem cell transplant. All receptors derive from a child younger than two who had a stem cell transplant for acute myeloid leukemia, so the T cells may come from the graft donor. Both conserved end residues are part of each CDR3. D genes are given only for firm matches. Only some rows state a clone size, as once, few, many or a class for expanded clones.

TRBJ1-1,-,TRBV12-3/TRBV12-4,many,TGTGCCAGCAGTCGCCAGAGGGCTTACCCGAACACTGAAGCTTTCTTT,CASSRQRAYPNTEAFF
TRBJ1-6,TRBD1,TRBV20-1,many,TGCAGTGCTAGAAGGGGGCAACTCTTT,CSARRGQLF
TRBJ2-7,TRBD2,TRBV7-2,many,TGTGCCAGCAGCTTAATCAGCGGGGGGGACTACGAGCAGTACTTC,CASSLISGGDYEQYF
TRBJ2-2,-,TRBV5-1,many,TGCGCCAGCAGGGCCGAGAACACCGGGGAGCTGTTTTTT,CASRAENTGELFF
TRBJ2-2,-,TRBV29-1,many,TGCAGCGTTGCCGGGCGGGCTAACCCGAACACCGGGGAGCTGTTTTTT,CSVAGRANPNTGELFF
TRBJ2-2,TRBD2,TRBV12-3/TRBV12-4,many,TGTGCCAGCAGCCGGGGAGGGCGCGAGCTGTTTTTT,CASSRGGRELFF
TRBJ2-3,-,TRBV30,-,TGTGCCTGGAGTGTGCTTGGGGGGTCGGATACGCAGTATTTT,CAWSVLGGSDTQYF
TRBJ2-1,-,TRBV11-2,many,TGTGCCAGCAGCTTAGAATTTAGCTCCTACAATGAGCAGTTCTTC,CASSLEFSSYNEQFF
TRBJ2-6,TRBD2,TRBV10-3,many,TGTGCCATCAGTGAGGGCCTAGCGGGAGGGCCCTACGTGTATGGGGCCAACGTCCTGACTTTC,CAISEGLAGGPYVYGANVLTF
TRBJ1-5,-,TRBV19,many,TGTGCCAGTACCCTTGTCGGGGCCAATCAGCCCCAGCATTTT,CASTLVGANQPQHF
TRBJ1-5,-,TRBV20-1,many,TGCACGTTGGGCGGGCAGGGCAATCAGCCCCAGCATTTT,CTLGGQGNQPQHF
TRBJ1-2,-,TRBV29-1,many,TGCAGCGTTTTGAGTCGGTACAGGGACGATGGCTACACCTTC,CSVLSRYRDDGYTF
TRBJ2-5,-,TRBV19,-,TGTGCCAGTGGAGACAGTTATCAAGAGACCCAGTACTTC,CASGDSYQETQYF
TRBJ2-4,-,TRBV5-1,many,TGCGCCAGCAGCTTCCGGGAAAAAAACATTCAGTACTTC,CASSFREKNIQYF
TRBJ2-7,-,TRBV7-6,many,TGTGCCAGCAGCTTTGTCAGAGACACACCGGACTACGAGCAGTACTTC,CASSFVRDTPDYEQYF
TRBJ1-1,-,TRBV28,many,TGTGCCAGCAGTTTCCGGACTGAAGCTTTCTTT,CASSFRTEAFF
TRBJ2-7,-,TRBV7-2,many,TGTGCCAGCAGCTTAGCACGACCCGGGAACAGTGTCTCCTACGAGCAGTACTTC,CASSLARPGNSVSYEQYF
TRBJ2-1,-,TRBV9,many,TGTGCCAGCAGCGTGACACCCACTGAGCAGTTCTTC,CASSVTPTEQFF
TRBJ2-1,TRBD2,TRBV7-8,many,TGTGCCAGCAGCTTAGCGGGAGGGAATGAGCAGTTCTTC,CASSLAGGNEQFF
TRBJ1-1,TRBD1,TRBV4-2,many,TGTGCCAGCAGCCAAGATCAAGGAGGAGGGGGCACCTCTGAAGCTTTCTTT,CASSQDQGGGGTSEAFF
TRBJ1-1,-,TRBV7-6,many,TGTGCCAGCAGCTTAGAACAGGCCAAGGACACTGAAGCTTTCTTT,CASSLEQAKDTEAFF
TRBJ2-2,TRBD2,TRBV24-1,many,TGTGCCACCAGTGACCTCAGCGGGAGCAGCAACGGGGAGCTGTTTTTT,CATSDLSGSSNGELFF
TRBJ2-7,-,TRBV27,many,TGTGCCAGCAGTCCACAGGGTTCCTACGAGCAGTACTTC,CASSPQGSYEQYF
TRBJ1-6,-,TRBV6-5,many,TGTGCCAGCATCAAATCCAAGGGGAAGAATTCACCCCTCCACTTT,CASIKSKGKNSPLHF
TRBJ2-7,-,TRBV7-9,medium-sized,TGTGCCAGCAGCCTCGTGCCGCCGACAGGTTTTCCCTACGAGCAGTACTTC,CASSLVPPTGFPYEQYF
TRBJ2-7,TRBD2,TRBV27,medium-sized,TGTGCCAGCTCACCCCCGGGACTAGCCCTCTACGAGCAGTACTTC,CASSPPGLALYEQYF
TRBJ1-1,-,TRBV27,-,TGTGCCAGCAGTGCCGGACCCACTGAAGCTTTCTTT,CASSAGPTEAFF
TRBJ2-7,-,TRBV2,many,TGTGCCAGCAGTGTGGGCGAGCAGTACTTC,CASSVGEQYF
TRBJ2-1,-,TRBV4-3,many,TGCGCCAGCAGCCTCGGAGCGGGTGTCTCCTACAATGAGCAGTTCTTC,CASSLGAGVSYNEQFF
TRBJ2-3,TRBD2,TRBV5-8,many,TGTGCCAGCAGCGACGGGACCTCATATCTAGCGGGAGGGCTGGGGACAGATACGCAGTATTTT,CASSDGTSYLAGGLGTDTQYF
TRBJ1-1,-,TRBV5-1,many,TGCGCCAGCAGCTTTCCCAGCAGCACTGAAGCTTTCTTT,CASSFPSSTEAFF
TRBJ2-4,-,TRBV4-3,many,TGCGCCAGCAGCCACCTCGACCGTAGCCAGGACATTCAGTACTTC,CASSHLDRSQDIQYF
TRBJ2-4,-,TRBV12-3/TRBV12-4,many,TGTGCCAGCAGTCTTCGTACAAACATTCAGTACTTC,CASSLRTNIQYF
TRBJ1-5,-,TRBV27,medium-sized,TGTGCCAGCAGCCTAAGAAGGCTTCAGCCCCAGCATTTT,CASSLRRLQPQHF
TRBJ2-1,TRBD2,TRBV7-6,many,TGTGCCAGCAGCCTACTAGCGGGGGGGTACAATGAGCAGTTCTTC,CASSLLAGGYNEQFF
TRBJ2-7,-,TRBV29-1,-,TGCAGCGTTGCACAGGGCGAGCAGTACTTC,CSVAQGEQYF
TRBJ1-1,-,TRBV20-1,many,TGCAGTGCTAGTGTCCAAAGGCGCATTAACACTGAAGCTTTCTTT,CSASVQRRINTEAFF
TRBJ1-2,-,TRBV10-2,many,TGCGCCAGCAGCCAGAACTATGGCTACACCTTC,CASSQNYGYTF
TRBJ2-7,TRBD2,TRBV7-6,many,TGTGCCAGCAGCTCAGCGGGAGGGCCTCTGTACTTC,CASSSAGGPLYF
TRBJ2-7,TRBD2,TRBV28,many,TGTGCCAGCAGTCGCCTACGGGCTAGCGGGAGGGCCGTGGGTTCCTACGAGCAGTACTTC,CASSRLRASGRAVGSYEQYF
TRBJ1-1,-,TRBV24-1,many,TGTGCCACCAGTGATTTAATGAACACTGAAGCTTTCTTT,CATSDLMNTEAFF
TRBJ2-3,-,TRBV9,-,TGTGCCAGCAGCGTAGTTCCTAGCGACCTCACAGATACGCAGTATTTT,CASSVVPSDLTDTQYF
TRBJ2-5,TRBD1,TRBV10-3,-,TGTGCCATCAGGACCGACCGGGACAGGAATAGGGGGACCCAGTACTTC,CAIRTDRDRNRGTQYF
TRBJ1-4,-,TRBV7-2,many,TGTGCCAGCAGCCACACAGGGCGGAAAGCTAATGAAAAACTGTTTTTT,CASSHTGRKANEKLFF
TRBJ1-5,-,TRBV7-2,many,TGTGCCAGCAGCTTAGGGTTACAGGGAACCTATCAGCCCCAGCATTTT,CASSLGLQGTYQPQHF
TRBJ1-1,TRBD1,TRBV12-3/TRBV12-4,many,TGTGCCAGCAGTGCACAGGGGAGGATCGCTGAAGCTTTCTTT,CASSAQGRIAEAFF
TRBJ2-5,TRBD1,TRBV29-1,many,TGCAGCGTCAAAGACAGGGGAGAGACCCAGTACTTC,CSVKDRGETQYF
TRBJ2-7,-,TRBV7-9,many,TGTGCCAGCAGCTTAGGAGAAGTACTAATCTACGAGCAGTACTTC,CASSLGEVLIYEQYF
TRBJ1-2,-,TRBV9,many,TGTGCCAGCAGCGTAGAACAGGGTAACTATGGCTACACCTTC,CASSVEQGNYGYTF